The sequence of this T cell receptor beta chain was determined in a study of CD8 T cells in Susac syndrome. Reverse transcription used 0.5 to 1 ug RNA and random hexamers. TCRdb re-called the immunoSEQ multiplex PCR reads with MiXCR, one entry per CDR3 protein. The sample contains fewer than 200,000 distinct CDR3 sequences, under 95% of which appear only once. In this sample, this clonotype turned up once. Germline V lookup: CDR1 SQVTM, CDR2 ANQGSEA. The CDR3 loop spans 14 amino acids. Trimming took off 6 bases at V and 5 bases at J, with 19 bases between the two ends. The sequenced sample consisted of CD4+ T cells from PBMCs. The chain is built from TRBV29-1 and TRBJ1-2; no clear D gene. The TCR comes from a human donor in good health. The CDR3: CSVPEGSLGYGYTF. The CDR3 nucleotides read TGCAGCGTCCCCGAAGGCTCCTTGGGGTATGGCTACACCTTC.